This T cell receptor beta chain was observed in a study of blood T cell repertoires in COVID-19. On the study more broadly: Whether acute or convalescent, the COVID-19 samples came from the United States, Italy and Spain. Nucleic acid was either cDNA or gDNA, and it came from T cells, B-cell-depleted T cells, or PBMCs.

In the original processing: Reference gene primer amplification gave estimated nucleated cell counts. Clones were sequenced by immunoSEQ multiplex PCR, and TCRdb holds only the in-frame ones, with some missing. V and J calls plus clone size are reproduced from that table; the DNA served to infer D and trimming. The sample lists some 140,000 clones, around 79% occurring once. This CDR3 comprises 17 residues. Germline-derived CDR1 and CDR2 are SGHRS and YFSETQ. Trimming cost V 1 base and J 0 bases; bases outside gene matches: 6. One Seattle source followed patients from active infection through their disease course.

The sequenced sample consisted of peripheral blood. This clonotype originated in a woman in her 70s with COVID-19, enrolled during active disease. The chain is built from TRBV5-1 and TRBJ1-3; 8 nucleotides match TRBD1. This CDR3 is CASSLLGQVDSGNTIYF. The CDR3 nucleotides read TGCGCCAGCAGCTTGTTGGGACAGGTCGACTCTGGAAACACCATATATTTT.